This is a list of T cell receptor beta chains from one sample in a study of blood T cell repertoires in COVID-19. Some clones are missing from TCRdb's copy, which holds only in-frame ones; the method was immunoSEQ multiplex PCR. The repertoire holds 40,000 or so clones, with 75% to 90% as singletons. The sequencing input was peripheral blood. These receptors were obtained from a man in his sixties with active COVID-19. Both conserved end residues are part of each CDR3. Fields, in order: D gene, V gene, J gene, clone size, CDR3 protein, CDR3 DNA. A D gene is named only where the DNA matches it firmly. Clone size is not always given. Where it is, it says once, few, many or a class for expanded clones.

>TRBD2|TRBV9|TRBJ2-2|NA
CARQTSAGTGELFF
TGTGCCAGGCAAACTAGCGCTGGCACCGGGGAGCTGTTTTTT
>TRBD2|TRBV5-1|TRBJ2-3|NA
CASSLTSGIPDTQYF
TGCGCCAGCAGCTTGACTAGCGGGATACCAGATACGCAGTATTTT
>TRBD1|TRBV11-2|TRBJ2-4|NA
CASSLQQGMLAKNIQYF
TGTGCCAGCAGCCTACAACAGGGGATGCTAGCCAAAAACATTCAGTACTTC
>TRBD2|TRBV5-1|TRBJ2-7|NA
CASSLDSGRSAGGRYEQYF
TGCGCCAGCAGCTTGGATTCGGGACGGTCGGCGGGAGGGAGGTACGAGCAGTACTTC
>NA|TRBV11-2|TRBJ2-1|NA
CASSFNQEQFF
TGTGCCAGCAGCTTTAACCAGGAGCAGTTCTTC
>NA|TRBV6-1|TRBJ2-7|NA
CASSDQGRNEQYF
TGTGCCAGCAGTGATCAGGGGCGAAACGAGCAGTACTTC
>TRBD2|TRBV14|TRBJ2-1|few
CASSLGLAGGSSRDEQFF
TGTGCCAGCAGCCTGGGACTAGCGGGAGGATCGTCGAGGGATGAGCAGTTCTTC
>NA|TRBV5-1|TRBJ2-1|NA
CASSLATDEQFF
TGCGCCAGCAGCTTGGCGACAGACGAGCAGTTCTTC
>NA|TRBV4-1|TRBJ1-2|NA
CASSAQQGRGNYGYTF
TGCGCCAGCAGCGCACAACAGGGCAGAGGGAACTATGGCTACACCTTC
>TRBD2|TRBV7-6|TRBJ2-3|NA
CASSLGPSGRGTDTQYF
TGTGCCAGCAGCTTAGGCCCTAGCGGGAGGGGCACAGATACGCAGTATTTT
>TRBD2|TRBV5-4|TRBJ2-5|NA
CAFGREMETQYF
TGTGCCTTCGGGAGGGAAATGGAGACCCAGTACTTC
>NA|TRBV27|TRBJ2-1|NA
CASSLESGTLGEQFF
TGTGCCAGCAGTTTGGAATCCGGGACTTTAGGTGAGCAGTTCTTC
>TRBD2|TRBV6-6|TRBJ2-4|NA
CASSQTGTSGRAKNIQYF
TGTGCCAGCAGTCAAACGGGGACTAGCGGGAGAGCCAAAAACATTCAGTACTTC
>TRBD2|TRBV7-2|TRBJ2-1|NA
CASSLESGRTGNEQFF
TGTGCCAGCAGCTTAGAAAGCGGGAGGACGGGGAATGAGCAGTTCTTC
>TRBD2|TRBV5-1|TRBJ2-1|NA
CASSLVAGAGYNEQFF
TGCGCCAGCAGCTTGGTGGCGGGAGCTGGCTACAATGAGCAGTTCTTC
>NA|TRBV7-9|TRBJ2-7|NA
CASSSAQRRTYEQYF
TGTGCCAGCAGCTCGGCGCAGCGGAGGACCTACGAGCAGTACTTC
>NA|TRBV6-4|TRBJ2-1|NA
CASSDSSHSSYNEQFF
TGTGCCAGCAGTGACTCATCCCATAGCTCCTACAATGAGCAGTTCTTC
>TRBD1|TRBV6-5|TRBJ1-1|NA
CASSYSRLNAGQEAFF
TGTGCCAGCAGTTACTCGAGACTTAATGCGGGACAGGAAGCTTTCTTT
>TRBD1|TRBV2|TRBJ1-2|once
CASRLDRGDYGYTF
TGTGCCAGCAGGTTGGACAGGGGAGACTATGGCTACACCTTC
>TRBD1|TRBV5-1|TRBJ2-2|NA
CASSGDRMNTGELFF
TGCGCCAGCAGCGGGGACAGGATGAACACCGGGGAGCTGTTTTTT
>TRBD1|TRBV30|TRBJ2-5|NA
CAWEQGRRETQYF
TGTGCCTGGGAACAGGGGCGTAGAGAGACCCAGTACTTC
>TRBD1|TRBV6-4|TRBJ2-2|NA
CASSDSGDRAAGELFF
TGTGCCAGCAGTGACTCAGGGGACAGGGCGGCCGGGGAGCTGTTTTTT
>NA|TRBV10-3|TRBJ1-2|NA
CAISEPTGLYGYTF
TGTGCCATCAGTGAGCCGACAGGTTTATATGGCTACACCTTC
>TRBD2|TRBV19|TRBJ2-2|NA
CASRIAGANTGELFF
TGTGCCAGTAGAATAGCGGGAGCGAACACCGGGGAGCTGTTTTTT
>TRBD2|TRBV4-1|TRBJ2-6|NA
CASSPTASGRASGANVLTF
TGCGCCAGCAGCCCCACGGCTAGCGGCCGTGCCTCTGGGGCCAACGTCCTGACTTTC
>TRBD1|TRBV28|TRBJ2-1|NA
CASSLGTGGSGEQFF
TGTGCCAGCAGTTTAGGGACAGGGGGCTCGGGGGAGCAGTTCTTC
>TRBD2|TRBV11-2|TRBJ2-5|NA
CASSLEGLDKTQYF
TGTGCCAGCAGCTTAGAGGGACTAGACAAGACCCAGTACTTC
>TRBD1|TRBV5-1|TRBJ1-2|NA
CASSLDGQGEGYTF
TGCGCCAGCAGCTTGGATGGACAGGGGGAGGGCTACACCTTC
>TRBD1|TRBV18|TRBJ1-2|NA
CASSPGLDRVDGYTF
TGTGCCAGCTCACCGGGCCTTGACAGGGTTGATGGCTACACCTTC
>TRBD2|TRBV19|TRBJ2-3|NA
CASSIGLARRDTDTQYF
TGTGCCAGTAGTATAGGACTAGCGAGACGAGACACAGATACGCAGTATTTT
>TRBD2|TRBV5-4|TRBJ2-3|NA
CASSFSGRTDTQYF
TGTGCCAGCAGCTTTAGCGGGAGAACAGATACGCAGTATTTT
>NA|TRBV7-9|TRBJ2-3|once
CASTTREDTQYF
TGTGCCAGCACTACGAGGGAGGATACGCAGTATTTT
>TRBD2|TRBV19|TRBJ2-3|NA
CASSIKREIDTQYF
TGTGCCAGTAGTATAAAGCGGGAGATAGATACGCAGTATTTT
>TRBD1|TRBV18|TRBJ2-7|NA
CASSPAGQGGSYEQYF
TGTGCCAGCTCACCAGCGGGACAGGGGGGCTCCTACGAGCAGTACTTC
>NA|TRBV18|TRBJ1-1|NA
CASSVSETEAFF
TGTGCCAGCTCAGTATCGGAGACTGAAGCTTTCTTT
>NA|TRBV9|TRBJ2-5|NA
CASSVGLASETQYF
TGTGCCAGCAGCGTAGGGCTAGCGAGCGAGACCCAGTACTTC
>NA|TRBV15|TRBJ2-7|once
CATGRGVGSYEQYF
TGTGCCACTGGGCGGGGTGTCGGGTCCTACGAGCAGTACTTC
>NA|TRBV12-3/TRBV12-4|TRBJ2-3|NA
CASSPRTDTQYF
TGTGCCAGCAGCCCTCGGACAGATACGCAGTATTTT
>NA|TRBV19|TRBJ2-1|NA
CASRGAAFTTYNEQFF
TGTGCCAGTAGGGGGGCGGCGTTTACGACCTACAATGAGCAGTTCTTC
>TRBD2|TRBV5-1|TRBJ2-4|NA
CASSPGTSGSDIQYF
TGCGCCAGCAGCCCGGGGACTAGCGGGAGTGACATTCAGTACTTC
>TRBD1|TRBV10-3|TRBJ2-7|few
CAIRRDSYEQYF
TGTGCCATCAGGAGGGACAGCTACGAGCAGTACTTC
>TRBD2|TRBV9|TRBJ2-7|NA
CASSASGSNHEQYF
TGTGCCAGCAGCGCTAGCGGGAGTAACCACGAGCAGTACTTC
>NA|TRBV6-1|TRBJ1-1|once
CASSELATNTEAFF
TGTGCCAGCAGTGAACTCGCCACAAACACTGAAGCTTTCTTT
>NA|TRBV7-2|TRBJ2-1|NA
CASSLAESITGDNEQFF
TGTGCCAGCAGCTTAGCGGAAAGCATAACGGGAGACAATGAGCAGTTCTTC
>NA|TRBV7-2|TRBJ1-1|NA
CASSPLQGGTEAFF
TGTGCCAGCAGCCCACTGCAGGGTGGCACTGAAGCTTTCTTT
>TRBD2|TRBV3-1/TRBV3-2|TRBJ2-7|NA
CASSQGLGTSGSRYEQYF
TGTGCCAGCAGCCAAGGATTGGGGACTAGCGGGAGTAGGTACGAGCAGTACTTC
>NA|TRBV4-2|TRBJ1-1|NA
CASSRGDTEAFF
TGTGCCAGCAGCCGCGGGGACACTGAAGCTTTCTTT
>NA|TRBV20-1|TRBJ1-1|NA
CSGGANTEAFF
TGCAGTGGGGGCGCGAACACTGAAGCTTTCTTT
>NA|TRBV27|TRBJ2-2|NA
CASRRHGNGGELFF
TGTGCCAGCAGGAGACACGGGAACGGCGGGGAGCTGTTTTTT
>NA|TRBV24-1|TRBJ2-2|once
CTTSETRTFIGELFF
TGTACCACCAGTGAAACTCGGACTTTCATCGGGGAGCTGTTTTTT